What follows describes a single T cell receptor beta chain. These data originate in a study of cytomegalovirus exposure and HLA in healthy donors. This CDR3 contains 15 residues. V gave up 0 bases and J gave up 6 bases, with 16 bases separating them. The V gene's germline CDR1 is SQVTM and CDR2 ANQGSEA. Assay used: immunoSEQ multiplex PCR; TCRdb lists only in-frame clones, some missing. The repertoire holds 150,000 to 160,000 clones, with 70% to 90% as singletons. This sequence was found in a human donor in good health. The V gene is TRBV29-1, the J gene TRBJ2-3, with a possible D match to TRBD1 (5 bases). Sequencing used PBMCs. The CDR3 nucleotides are TGCAGCGTTGAAGATAGGTGGGCAGGGATGGATACGCAGTATTTT. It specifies CSVEDRWAGMDTQYF.